The T cell receptor (beta chain) described here comes from a study of identical twins. General study points: Twin sharing of out-of-frame TCR alpha was underestimated by models in monozygotic pairs. Rather than following the same donors, the conclusions depended on cross-sectional statistical analysis.

The germline gives CDR1 DFQATT, CDR2 SNEGSKA (reference sequence). The CDR3 sequence is 17 residues long. J gave up 0 bases and V 3 bases, and 10 bases lay outside the gene matches. TCRdb called the 5' RACE reads again in MiXCR, with one record for every CDR3 protein. The table includes under 800,000 distinct CDR3 sequences, 21% detected once. With regard to this clonotype: What it binds is not known.

These sequences were also reported in another study, on T cells expressing NK-cell markers. That report notes: Repertoire data for TCR beta were derived from sorted T cells (CD3+CD56+NKG2C+, CD3+CD56+NKG2C- and CD3+CD56-NKG2C+).

The sequenced material came from PBMCs. The receptor comes from a woman younger than 35 in good health. The chain has TRBV20-1 and TRBJ2-1, with 8 bases that match TRBD2. CDR3 coding DNA: TGCAGTGCTAGTACAGCGGGGGCGACTAGCTCCTACAATGAGCAGTTCTTC. This encodes CSASTAGATSSYNEQFF.